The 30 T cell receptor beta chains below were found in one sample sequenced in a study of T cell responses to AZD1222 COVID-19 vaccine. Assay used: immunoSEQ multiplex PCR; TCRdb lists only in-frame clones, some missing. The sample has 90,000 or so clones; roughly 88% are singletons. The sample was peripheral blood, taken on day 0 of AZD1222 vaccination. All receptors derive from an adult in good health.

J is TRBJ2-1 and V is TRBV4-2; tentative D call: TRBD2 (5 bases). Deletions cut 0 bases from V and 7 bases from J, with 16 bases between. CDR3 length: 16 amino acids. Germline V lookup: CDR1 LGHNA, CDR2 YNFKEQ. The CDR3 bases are TGTGCCAGCAGCCAAGATGCAGGAGGAGGTGGGAATGAGCAGTTCTTC. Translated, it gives CASSQDAGGGGNEQFF.

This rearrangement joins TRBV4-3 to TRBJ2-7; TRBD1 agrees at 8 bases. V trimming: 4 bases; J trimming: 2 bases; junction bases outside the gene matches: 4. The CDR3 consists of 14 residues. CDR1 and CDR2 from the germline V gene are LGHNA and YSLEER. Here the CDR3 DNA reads TGCGCCAGCAGCCCTCGACAGGGGCCCTACGAGCAGTACTTC. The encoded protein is CASSPRQGPYEQYF.

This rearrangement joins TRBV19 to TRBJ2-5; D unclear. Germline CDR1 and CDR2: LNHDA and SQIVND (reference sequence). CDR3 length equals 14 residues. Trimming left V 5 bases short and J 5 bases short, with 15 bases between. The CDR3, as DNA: TGTGCCAGTAGTTCGATAGGAAGTGAGGAGACCCAGTACTTC. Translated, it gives CASSSIGSEETQYF.

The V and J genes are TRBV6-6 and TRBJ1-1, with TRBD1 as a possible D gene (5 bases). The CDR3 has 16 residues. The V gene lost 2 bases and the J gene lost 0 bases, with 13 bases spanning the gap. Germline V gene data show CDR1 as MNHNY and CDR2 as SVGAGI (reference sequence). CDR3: CASSYGTGTMNTEAFF. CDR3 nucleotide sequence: TGTGCCAGCAGTTACGGCACAGGTACTATGAACACTGAAGCTTTCTTT.

Here the CDR3 DNA reads TGTGCCAGCAGCCCCCCGGGGGATCCCACAGATACGCAGTATTTT. Translation gives CASSPPGDPTDTQYF. The chain carries TRBV9 and TRBJ2-3; a possible D gene is TRBD2 (6 bases). Germline CDR1 SGDLS, CDR2 YYNGEE. The V gene lost 4 bases and the J gene lost 2 bases, with 14 bases spanning the gap. The CDR3 totals 15 residues.

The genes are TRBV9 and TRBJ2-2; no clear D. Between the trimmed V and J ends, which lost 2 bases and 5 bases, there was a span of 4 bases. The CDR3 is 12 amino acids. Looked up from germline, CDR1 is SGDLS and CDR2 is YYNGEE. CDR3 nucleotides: TGTGCCAGCAGCGTCTGGACCGGGGAGCTGTTTTTT. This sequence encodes CASSVWTGELFF.

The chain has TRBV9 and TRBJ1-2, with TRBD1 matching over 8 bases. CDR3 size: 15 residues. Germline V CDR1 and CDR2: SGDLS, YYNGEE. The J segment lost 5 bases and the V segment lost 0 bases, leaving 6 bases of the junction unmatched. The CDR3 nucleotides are TGTGCCAGCAGCGTAGCATCGGGACAGGCATATGGCTACACCTTC. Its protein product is CASSVASGQAYGYTF.

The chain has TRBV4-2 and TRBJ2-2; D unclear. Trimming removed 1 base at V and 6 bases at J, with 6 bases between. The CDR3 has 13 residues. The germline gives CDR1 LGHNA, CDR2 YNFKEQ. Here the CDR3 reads CASSQGLPGELFF. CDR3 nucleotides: TGTGCCAGCAGCCAAGGGTTGCCCGGGGAGCTGTTTTTT.

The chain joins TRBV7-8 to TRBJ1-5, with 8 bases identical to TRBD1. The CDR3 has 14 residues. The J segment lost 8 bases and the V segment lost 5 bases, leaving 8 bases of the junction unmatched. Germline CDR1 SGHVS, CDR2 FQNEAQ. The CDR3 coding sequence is TGTGCCAGCAGCCCACGGACAGGGAATGAGCCCCAGCATTTT. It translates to CASSPRTGNEPQHF.

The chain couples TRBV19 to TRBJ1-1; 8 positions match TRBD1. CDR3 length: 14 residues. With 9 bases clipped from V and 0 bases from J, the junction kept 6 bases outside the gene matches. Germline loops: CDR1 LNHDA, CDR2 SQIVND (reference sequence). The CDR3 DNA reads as TGTGCCAGCCGTAGACAGGGGTTGAACACTGAAGCTTTCTTT. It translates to CASRRQGLNTEAFF.

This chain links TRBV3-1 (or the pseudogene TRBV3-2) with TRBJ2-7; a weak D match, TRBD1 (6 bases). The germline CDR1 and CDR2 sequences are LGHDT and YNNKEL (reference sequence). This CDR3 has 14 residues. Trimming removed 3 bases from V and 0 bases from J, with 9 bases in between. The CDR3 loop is CASSHQGSSYEQYF. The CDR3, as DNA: TGTGCCAGCAGCCATCAGGGGAGCTCCTACGAGCAGTACTTC.

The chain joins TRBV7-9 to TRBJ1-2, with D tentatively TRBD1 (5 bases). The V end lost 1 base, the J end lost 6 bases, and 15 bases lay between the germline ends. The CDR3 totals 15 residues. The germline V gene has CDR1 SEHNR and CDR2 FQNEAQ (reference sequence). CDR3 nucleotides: TGTGCCAGCAGCTTAGGGGTCCGGGACGGTGATGGCTACACCTTC. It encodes CASSLGVRDGDGYTF.

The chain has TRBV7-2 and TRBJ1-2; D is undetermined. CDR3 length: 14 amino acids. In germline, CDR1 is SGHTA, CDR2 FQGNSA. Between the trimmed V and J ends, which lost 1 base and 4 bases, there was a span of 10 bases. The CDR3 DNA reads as TGTGCCAGCAGCTTAGAGTCAGGATTCTATGGCTACACCTTC. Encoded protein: CASSLESGFYGYTF. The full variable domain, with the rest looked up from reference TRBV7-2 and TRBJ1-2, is GAGVSQSPSNKVTEKGKDVELRCDPISGHTALYWYRQSLGQGLEFLIYFQGNSAPDKSGLPSDRFSAERTGGSVSTLTIQRTQQEDSAVYLCASSLESGFYGYTFGSGTRLTVV.

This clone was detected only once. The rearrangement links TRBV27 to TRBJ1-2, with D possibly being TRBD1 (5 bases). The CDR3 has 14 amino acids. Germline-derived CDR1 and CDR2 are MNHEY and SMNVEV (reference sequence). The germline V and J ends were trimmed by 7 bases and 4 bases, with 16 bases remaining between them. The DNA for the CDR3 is TGTGCCAGCACCCCAAGGGGTATGGGCTATGGCTACACCTTC. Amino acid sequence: CASTPRGMGYGYTF.

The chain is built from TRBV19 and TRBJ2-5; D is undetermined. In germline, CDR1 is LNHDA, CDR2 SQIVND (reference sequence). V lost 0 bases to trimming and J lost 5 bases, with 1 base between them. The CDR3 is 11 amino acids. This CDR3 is CASSIEETQYF. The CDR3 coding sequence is TGTGCCAGTAGTATAGAGGAGACCCAGTACTTC.

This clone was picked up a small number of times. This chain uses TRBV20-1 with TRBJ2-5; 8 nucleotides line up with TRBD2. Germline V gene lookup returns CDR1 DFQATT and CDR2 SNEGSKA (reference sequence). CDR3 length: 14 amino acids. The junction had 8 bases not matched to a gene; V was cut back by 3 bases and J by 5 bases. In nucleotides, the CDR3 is TGCAGTGCTAGTCCCGGGGGGGCTCGTGAGACCCAGTACTTC. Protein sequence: CSASPGGARETQYF.

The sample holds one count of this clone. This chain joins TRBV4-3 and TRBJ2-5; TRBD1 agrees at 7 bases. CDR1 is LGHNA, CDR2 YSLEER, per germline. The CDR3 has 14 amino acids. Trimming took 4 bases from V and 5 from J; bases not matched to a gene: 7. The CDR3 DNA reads TGCGCCAGCAGCCTCGGAGGACAGGAGGAGACCCAGTACTTC. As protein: CASSLGGQEETQYF.

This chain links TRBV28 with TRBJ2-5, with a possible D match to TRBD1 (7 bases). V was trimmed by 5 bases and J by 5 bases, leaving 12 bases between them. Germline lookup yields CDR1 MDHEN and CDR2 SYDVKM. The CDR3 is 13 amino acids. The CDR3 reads CASSTTGRETQYF. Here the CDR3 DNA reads TGTGCCAGCAGTACGACAGGGAGGGAGACCCAGTACTTC. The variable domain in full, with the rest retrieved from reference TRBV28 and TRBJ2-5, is DVKVTQSSRYLVKRTGEKVFLECVQDMDHENMFWYRQDPGLGLRLIYFSYDVKMKEKGDIPEGYSVSREKKERFSLILESASTNQTSMYLCASSTTGRETQYFGPGTRLLVL.

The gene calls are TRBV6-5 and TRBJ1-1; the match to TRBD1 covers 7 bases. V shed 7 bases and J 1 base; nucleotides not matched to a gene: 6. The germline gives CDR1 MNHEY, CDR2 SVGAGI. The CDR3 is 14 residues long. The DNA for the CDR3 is TGTGCCAGCACCCTGACAGGGACGAACACTGAAGCTTTCTTT. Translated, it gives CASTLTGTNTEAFF.

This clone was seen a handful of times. In DNA, the CDR3 is TGTGCCAGCAGCCCCCCAAGGACAGGGGTGGAAGGCTACACCTTC. Amino acid sequence: CASSPPRTGVEGYTF. The chain joins TRBV7-2 to TRBJ1-2, with 9 bases fitting TRBD1. Germline CDR1 is SGHTA and CDR2 is FQGNSA. The CDR3 runs 15 residues. V trimming: 5 bases; J trimming: 8 bases; junction bases outside the gene matches: 12.

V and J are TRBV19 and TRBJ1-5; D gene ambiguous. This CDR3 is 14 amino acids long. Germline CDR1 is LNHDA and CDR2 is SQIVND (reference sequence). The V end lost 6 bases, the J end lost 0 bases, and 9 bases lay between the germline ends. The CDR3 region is CASRVGVSNQPQHF. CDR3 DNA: TGTGCCAGTAGGGTGGGAGTTAGCAATCAGCCCCAGCATTTT.

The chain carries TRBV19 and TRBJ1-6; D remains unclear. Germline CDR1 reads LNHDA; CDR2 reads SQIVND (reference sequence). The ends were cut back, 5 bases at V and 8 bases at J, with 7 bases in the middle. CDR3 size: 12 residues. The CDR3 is CASSSRDSPLHF. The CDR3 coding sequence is TGTGCCAGTAGTTCTCGGGATTCACCCCTCCACTTT.

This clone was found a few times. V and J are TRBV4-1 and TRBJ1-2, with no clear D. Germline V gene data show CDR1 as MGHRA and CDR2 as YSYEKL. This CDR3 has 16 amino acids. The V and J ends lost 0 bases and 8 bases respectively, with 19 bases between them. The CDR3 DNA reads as TGCGCCAGCAGCCAAGATGTTGCGAAAGGGATAGGGGGCTACACCTTC. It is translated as CASSQDVAKGIGGYTF.

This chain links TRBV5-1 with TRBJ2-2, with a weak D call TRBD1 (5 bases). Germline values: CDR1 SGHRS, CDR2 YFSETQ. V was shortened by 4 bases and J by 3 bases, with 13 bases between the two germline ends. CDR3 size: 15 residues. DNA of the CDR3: TGCGCCAGCAGCCTAACCGACAGTTACACCGGGGAGCTGTTTTTT. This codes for CASSLTDSYTGELFF.

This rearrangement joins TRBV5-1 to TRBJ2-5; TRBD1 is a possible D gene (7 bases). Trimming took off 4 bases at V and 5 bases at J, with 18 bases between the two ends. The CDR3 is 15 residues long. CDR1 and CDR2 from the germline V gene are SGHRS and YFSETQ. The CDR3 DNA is TGCGCCAGCAGCCCGGAGGGGGCGGACGGGGAGACCCAGTACTTC. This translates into CASSPEGADGETQYF.

CDR3 sequence (DNA): TGTGCTAGTGGTTTAGAAGGCCTACTCACCGGGGAGCTGTTTTTT. Residues: CASGLEGLLTGELFF. The rearrangement joins TRBV12-5 to TRBJ2-2; D unclear. Trimming shortened V by 3 bases and J by 4 bases, and 12 bases separated the two germline ends. CDR3 size: 15 residues. CDR1 and CDR2 (germline): LGHNT, FRNRAP.

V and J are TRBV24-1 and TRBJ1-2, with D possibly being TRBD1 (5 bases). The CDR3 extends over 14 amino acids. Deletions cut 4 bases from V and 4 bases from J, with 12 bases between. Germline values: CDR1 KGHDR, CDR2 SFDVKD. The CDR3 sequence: CATSDTRAGYGYTF. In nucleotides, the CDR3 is TGTGCCACCAGTGACACCAGGGCTGGCTATGGCTACACCTTC.

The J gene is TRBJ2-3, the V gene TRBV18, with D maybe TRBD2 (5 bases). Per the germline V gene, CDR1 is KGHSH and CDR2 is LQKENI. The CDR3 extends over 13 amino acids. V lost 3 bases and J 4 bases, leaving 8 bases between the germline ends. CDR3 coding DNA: TGTGCCAGCTCACCCCTAGCCGCAGATACGCAGTATTTT. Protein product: CASSPLAADTQYF.

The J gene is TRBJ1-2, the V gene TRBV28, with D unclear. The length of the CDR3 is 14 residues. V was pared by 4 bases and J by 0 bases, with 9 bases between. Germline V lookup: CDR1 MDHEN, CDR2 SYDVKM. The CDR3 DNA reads TGTGCCAGCAGTTCCCTGGGGTCTAACTATGGCTACACCTTC. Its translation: CASSSLGSNYGYTF.

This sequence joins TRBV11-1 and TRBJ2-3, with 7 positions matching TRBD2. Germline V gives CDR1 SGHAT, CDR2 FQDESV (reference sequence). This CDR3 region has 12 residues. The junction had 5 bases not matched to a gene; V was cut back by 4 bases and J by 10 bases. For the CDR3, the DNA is TGTGCCAGCAGCTGGGGGGGGTCGGCGCAGTATTTT. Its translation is CASSWGGSAQYF.